These 31 T cell receptor beta chains came from one sample sequenced in a study of T cell changes during pregnancy in multiple sclerosis. The table came from immunoSEQ multiplex PCR; TCRdb's copy has only in-frame clones and leaves some out. Among 90,000 to 130,000 clones listed, 80% to 95% were seen once. The specimen was peripheral blood, collected in the third trimester of pregnancy. These receptors were taken from a female donor with multiple sclerosis, enrolled in a pregnancy study.

The chain joins TRBV19 to TRBJ2-7; 9 bases match TRBD1. CDR3 length: 17 residues. V gave up 5 bases and J gave up 3 bases; unmatched junction bases: 14. CDR1 and CDR2 (germline): LNHDA, SQIVND (reference sequence). The CDR3 region has the DNA TGTGCCAGTAGTTCACCTCCCGGGACAGGGATTTTCTACGAGCAGTACTTC. The encoded protein is CASSSPPGTGIFYEQYF.

The rearrangement joins TRBV6-1 to TRBJ1-2, with D maybe TRBD1 (5 bases). This CDR3 comprises 17 residues. Germline CDR1 and CDR2: MNHNS and SASEGT. Trimming removed 0 bases at V and 5 bases at J, with 19 bases between. The CDR3 region is CASSEARLGRALYGYTF. The CDR3, as DNA: TGTGCCAGCAGTGAAGCGAGACTTGGCAGGGCGTTATATGGCTACACCTTC.

The gene calls are TRBV20-1 and TRBJ2-3; no clear D gene. The germline gives CDR1 DFQATT, CDR2 SNEGSKA (reference sequence). This CDR3 has 11 residues. Deletions cut 5 bases from V and 0 bases from J, with 3 bases between. CDR3 sequence reads: CSAPSTDTQYF. The CDR3 DNA is TGCAGTGCTCCTAGCACAGATACGCAGTATTTT.

The CDR3 reads CASSLEGRLNTEAFF. The CDR3 DNA reads TGTGCCAGCAGCTTGGAAGGCAGGCTGAACACTGAAGCTTTCTTT. The V gene is TRBV5-4, the J gene TRBJ1-1; D is uncertain. This CDR3 has 15 residues. Trimming left V 0 bases short and J 0 bases short, with 9 bases between. Germline V gene data show CDR1 as SGHNT and CDR2 as YYREEE (reference sequence).

The chain links TRBV18 to TRBJ1-1; D is unclear. The V end lost 1 base, the J end lost 5 bases, and 8 bases lay between the germline ends. Looked up from germline, CDR1 is KGHSH and CDR2 is LQKENI. The CDR3 runs to 13 residues. CDR3 in amino acids: CASSPRGRTEAFF. The CDR3 DNA reads as TGTGCCAGCTCACCACGAGGGAGGACTGAAGCTTTCTTT. The whole variable domain, remainder taken from reference TRBV18 and TRBJ1-1, is NAGVMQNPRHLVRRRGQEARLRCSPMKGHSHVYWYRQLPEEGLKFMVYLQKENIIDESGMPKERFSAEFPKEGPSILRIQQVVRGDSAAYFCASSPRGRTEAFFGQGTRLTVV.

The gene calls are TRBV5-4 and TRBJ2-2, with a tentative D call TRBD1 (6 bases). CDR1 and CDR2 (germline): SGHNT, YYREEE (reference sequence). V was shortened by 4 bases and J by 1 base, with 8 bases between the two germline ends. This CDR3 is built from 14 residues. CDR3 sequence: CASSPGQNTGELFF. In nucleotides, the CDR3 is TGTGCCAGCAGCCCGGGACAGAACACCGGGGAGCTGTTTTTT.

This chain links TRBV6-1 with TRBJ2-2; weak D call: TRBD2 (6 bases). Germline V gene lookup returns CDR1 MNHNS and CDR2 SASEGT. The CDR3 has 14 amino acids. Trimming stripped 3 bases from V and 4 bases from J, with 9 bases between. CDR3 residues: CASSDRLVTGELFF. The CDR3 DNA is TGTGCCAGCAGTGACAGACTAGTCACCGGGGAGCTGTTTTTT.

The J gene is TRBJ1-5, the V gene TRBV6-1; D may be TRBD1 (6 bases). The CDR3 is 16 amino acids. The V end was cut by 3 bases, the J end by 4 bases, with 16 bases between. Germline loops: CDR1 MNHNS, CDR2 SASEGT. CDR3 in DNA: TGTGCCAGCAGTGATCGATGGGGGCGCATAAATCAGCCCCAGCATTTT. It codes for CASSDRWGRINQPQHF.

The chain joins TRBV11-2 to TRBJ1-4; D gene unclear. This CDR3 comprises 14 residues. Trimming shortened V by 2 bases and J by 11 bases, and 15 bases separated the two germline ends. Germline CDR1 SGHAT, CDR2 FQNNGV. Written as DNA, the CDR3 is TGTGCCAGCAGCTTACGGGGAGATAATCGGAAACTGTTTTTT. It translates to CASSLRGDNRKLFF.

The J gene is TRBJ1-1, the V gene TRBV19, with 9 bases aligning to TRBD1. The junction had 9 bases not matched to a gene; V was cut back by 1 base and J by 6 bases. The CDR3 extends over 16 amino acids. Germline CDR1 is LNHDA and CDR2 is SQIVND (reference sequence). The DNA for the CDR3 is TGTGCCAGTAGTATAGCCGGGACAGGGCGGATCGCTGAAGCTTTCTTT. Its translation is CASSIAGTGRIAEAFF.

The chain has TRBV7-2 and TRBJ1-1; 8 bases agree with TRBD1. J gave up 1 base and V 2 bases, and 3 bases lay outside the gene matches. Germline V gene lookup returns CDR1 SGHTA and CDR2 FQGNSA. This CDR3 region has 15 residues. The CDR3 DNA sequence: TGTGCCAGCAGCTTACAGGGGGCGGAGAACACTGAAGCTTTCTTT. Protein: CASSLQGAENTEAFF.

The V gene is TRBV5-1, the J gene TRBJ2-7; no clear D gene. The V gene's germline CDR1 is SGHRS and CDR2 YFSETQ. Trimming cost V 0 bases and J 2 bases, with 12 bases left between them. The CDR3 runs to 15 residues. The CDR3 here is CASSLDGSTTYEQYF. In DNA, the CDR3 is TGCGCCAGCAGCTTGGATGGCTCTACTACCTACGAGCAGTACTTC.

On this clone itself: Other DNA sequences in this specimen translate into the identical CDR3. V gene TRBV28 combines with J gene TRBJ2-5; weak D call: TRBD2 (5 bases). The CDR3 is made up of 15 amino acids. V was cut by 2 bases and J by 5 bases, with 15 bases left in between. From germline, CDR1 is MDHEN and CDR2 SYDVKM. This chain's CDR3 is CASSLGTGRRETQYF. The CDR3, as DNA: TGTGCCAGCAGTTTAGGAACGGGGAGACGGGAGACCCAGTACTTC.

The rearrangement uses TRBV7-2 and TRBJ2-5; D possibly corresponds to TRBD2 (6 bases). With 5 bases removed from V and 5 bases from J, the gap between germline ends came to 21 bases. This CDR3 is 16 amino acids long. From germline, CDR1 is SGHTA and CDR2 FQGNSA. In DNA form, the CDR3 reads TGTGCCAGCAGCCTGACTACTACTCTAGGAGGGGAGACCCAGTACTTC. This sequence encodes CASSLTTTLGGETQYF.

This clone appeared a few times. J is TRBJ1-6 and V is TRBV6-5; the D gene is possibly TRBD1 (5 bases). Germline CDR1 is MNHEY and CDR2 is SVGAGI. Trimming stripped 2 bases from V and 10 bases from J, with 9 bases between. There are 13 residues in the CDR3. The CDR3 spells CASSYRGGSPLHF. The CDR3, as DNA: TGTGCCAGCAGTTACAGGGGTGGGTCACCCCTCCACTTT.

In this sample, this clone turned up once. The chain carries TRBV20-1 and TRBJ1-2; D gene unclear. The germline gives CDR1 DFQATT, CDR2 SNEGSKA (reference sequence). This CDR3 spans 11 amino acids. The V end was cut by 0 bases, the J end by 6 bases, with 5 bases between. CDR3 sequence: CSARDLDGYTF. The CDR3 nucleotides read TGCAGTGCTAGAGATCTCGATGGCTACACCTTC.

This CDR3 is CASSPGIRDIQYF. The CDR3 DNA follows: TGTGCCAGCAGTCCAGGGATTAGGGACATTCAGTACTTC. V gene TRBV6-5 combines with J gene TRBJ2-4; a weak D match, TRBD1 (5 bases). Looked up from germline, CDR1 is MNHEY and CDR2 is SVGAGI. Deletions cut 5 bases from V and 8 bases from J, with 13 bases between. This CDR3 spans 13 amino acids.

This chain uses TRBV6-1 with TRBJ2-7, with 8 positions matching TRBD2. This CDR3 contains 13 residues. J lost 1 base, V lost 11 bases, and 7 bases had no gene match. CDR1 is MNHNS, CDR2 SASEGT, per germline. The CDR3 DNA sequence: TGTGCCGCCTCAGCGGGAGTGTCCTACGAGCAGTACTTC. This translates into CAASAGVSYEQYF.

This rearrangement joins TRBV30 to TRBJ1-3, with unresolved D. Trimming shortened V by 1 base and J by 7 bases, and 8 bases separated the two germline ends. Germline V gene lookup returns CDR1 GTSNPN and CDR2 SVGIG (reference sequence). The CDR3 sequence is 12 residues long. The CDR3 DNA follows: TGTGCCTGGAGTGCCGGTCTGAACACCATATATTTT. This sequence encodes CAWSAGLNTIYF.

The J gene is TRBJ1-2, the V gene TRBV4-2; D is unclear. The CDR3 totals 15 residues. The germline gives CDR1 LGHNA, CDR2 YNFKEQ. V was pared by 1 base and J by 8 bases, with 17 bases between. CDR3 in DNA: TGTGCCAGCAGCCAAGCCGTCGGGGTGGTTAAGGGCTACACCTTC. It translates to CASSQAVGVVKGYTF.

The rearrangement uses TRBV27 and TRBJ1-2, with D possibly TRBD1 on 5 matching bases. From germline, CDR1 is MNHEY and CDR2 SMNVEV (reference sequence). This CDR3 region has 16 residues. The V end lost 0 bases, the J end lost 3 bases, and 14 bases lay between the germline ends. The CDR3 DNA reads TGTGCCAGCAGTTTATCGAATCGGGGGGGTGACTATGGCTACACCTTC. Translation gives CASSLSNRGGDYGYTF.

This chain joins TRBV11-1 and TRBJ2-7, with D possibly matching TRBD1 (5 bases). The V gene lost 4 bases and the J gene lost 2 bases, with 12 bases spanning the gap. The CDR3 is made up of 14 amino acids. Per the germline V gene, CDR1 is SGHAT and CDR2 is FQDESV (reference sequence). The DNA for the CDR3 is TGTGCCAGCAGCTCACCGACAGCTACCTACGAGCAGTACTTC. It yields the protein CASSSPTATYEQYF.

The V gene is TRBV5-4, the J gene TRBJ2-7, with 12 bases that match TRBD2. Germline-derived CDR1 and CDR2 are SGHNT and YYREEE (reference sequence). The ends lost 4 bases at V and 5 bases at J; junction bases unmatched: 16. The CDR3 is 18 residues long. This CDR3 is CASSPGRLAGAGVHEQYF. The CDR3 nucleotides read TGTGCCAGCAGCCCGGGGAGACTAGCGGGAGCTGGGGTCCACGAGCAGTACTTC.

The CDR3 region has the DNA TGCGCCAGCAGCTTGGACTCATTTAACACAGATACGCAGTATTTT. Its protein is CASSLDSFNTDTQYF. The chain has TRBV5-1 and TRBJ2-3; D ambiguous. Germline CDR1 SGHRS, CDR2 YFSETQ. This CDR3 is built from 15 residues. The V and J ends lost 0 bases and 2 bases respectively, with 10 bases between them.

The chain joins TRBV5-3 to TRBJ1-5; D remains ambiguous. TRBV5-3 is noted as an ORF with a role that remains uncertain. This CDR3 has 15 residues. V lost 5 bases, J lost 4 bases, and 16 bases lay in between. CDR3: CARRVRWPVNQPQHF. CDR3 in DNA: TGTGCCAGAAGGGTGAGGTGGCCGGTGAATCAGCCCCAGCATTTT.

The chain joins TRBV6-6 to TRBJ1-5; TRBD1 matches at 7 bases. CDR3 length equals 15 residues. CDR1 and CDR2 from the germline V gene are MNHNY and SVGAGI (reference sequence). V trimming: 5 bases; J trimming: 1 base; junction bases outside the gene matches: 5. CDR3 loop: CASSEGAASNQPQHF. In DNA form, the CDR3 reads TGTGCCAGCAGTGAGGGGGCGGCGAGCAATCAGCCCCAGCATTTT.

The chain has TRBV11-2 and TRBJ2-7; 12 bases align to TRBD2. With 3 bases clipped from V and 3 bases from J, the junction kept 6 bases outside the gene matches. Germline lookup yields CDR1 SGHAT and CDR2 FQNNGV. The CDR3 has 16 amino acids. The CDR3 nucleotides are TGTGCCAGCAGCTTCTCTGGGACTAGCGGGTTCTACGAGCAGTACTTC. It is translated as CASSFSGTSGFYEQYF. The whole variable domain, filled in from reference TRBV11-2 and TRBJ2-7, reads EAGVAQSPRYKIIEKRQSVAFWCNPISGHATLYWYQQILGQGPKLLIQFQNNGVVDDSQLPKDRFSAERLKGVDSTLKIQPAKLEDSAVYLCASSFSGTSGFYEQYFGPGTRLTVT.

The V call is TRBV5-1, the J call TRBJ1-2; TRBD1 aligns across 10 bases. After removal of 6 bases from V and 8 bases from J, the junction contained 10 bases not matched to a gene. The CDR3 covers 14 residues. In germline, CDR1 is SGHRS, CDR2 YFSETQ. CDR3 DNA sequence: TGCGCCAGCACCCCCGGGACAGGGGCGGGAGGCTACACCTTC. As protein: CASTPGTGAGGYTF.

This chain uses TRBV5-1 with TRBJ2-7; no reliable D call. V gave up 0 bases and J gave up 7 bases, with 11 bases separating them. The germline V gene encodes CDR1 SGHRS and CDR2 YFSETQ. The CDR3 extends over 13 amino acids. Written as DNA, the CDR3 is TGCGCCAGCAGCTTGGCCAGCTCTAGGGAGCAGTACTTC. Translated, it gives CASSLASSREQYF. The whole variable domain, remainder taken from reference TRBV5-1 and TRBJ2-7, is KAGVTQTPRYLIKTRGQQVTLSCSPISGHRSVSWYQQTPGQGLQFLFEYFSETQRNKGNFPGRFSGRQFSNSRSEMNVSTLELGDSALYLCASSLASSREQYFGPGTRLTVT.

V usage is TRBV2 and J usage is TRBJ2-1; 16 nucleotides align to TRBD2. V was pared by 3 bases and J by 15 bases, with 5 bases of the junction left unmatched. This CDR3 has 14 residues. Germline values: CDR1 SNHLY, CDR2 FYNNEI. CDR3 nucleotide sequence: TGTGCCAGCAGTGACGGGACTAGCGGGAGGGCCCCGTTCTTC. It codes for CASSDGTSGRAPFF.

V and J are TRBV18 and TRBJ2-7; D is possibly TRBD1 (6 bases). The CDR3 is 16 amino acids. The germline gives CDR1 KGHSH, CDR2 LQKENI. V was clipped by 0 bases and J by 6 bases, with 18 bases between them. The CDR3 DNA sequence: TGTGCCAGCTCACCACCTAGAGCGCAGGGGTCGGGCGAGCAGTACTTC. It translates to CASSPPRAQGSGEQYF.